Listed here are 22 T cell receptor beta chains from one sample, sequenced in a study of OX40 agonist ivuxolimab in advanced cancers. Profiled with immunoSEQ multiplex PCR; TCRdb holds only in-frame clones, not every one. This table holds tens of thousands of clones, about four fifths found once. The starting material was CD4+ or CD8+ T cells sorted from blood, obtained in a trial of the OX40 agonist ivuxolimab. These receptors were taken from an adult with an advanced solid tumor such as melanoma, head and neck, liver or kidney cancer.

The rearrangement uses TRBV28 and TRBJ2-6; maybe TRBD2 (5 bases). Trimming left V 6 bases short and J 0 bases short, with 9 bases between. In germline, CDR1 is MDHEN, CDR2 SYDVKM. The CDR3 has 15 amino acids. The CDR3 bases are TGTGCCAGCAGCCGGGCGGGCTCTGGGGCCAACGTCCTGACTTTC. Amino acids: CASSRAGSGANVLTF.

The chain employs TRBV28 and TRBJ2-7; D is ambiguous. The CDR3 has 11 residues. In germline, CDR1 is MDHEN, CDR2 SYDVKM. The V gene lost 4 bases and the J gene lost 2 bases, with 3 bases spanning the gap. CDR3 bases: TGTGCCAGCAGTTCTCCCTACGAGCAGTACTTC. This codes for CASSSPYEQYF.

The CDR3 reads CASSPDEYNEQFF. CDR3 DNA: TGTGCCAGCAGCCCGGACGAGTACAATGAGCAGTTCTTC. The chain links TRBV7-9 to TRBJ2-1, with D unresolved. CDR3 length: 13 residues. Between the trimmed V and J ends, which lost 5 bases and 4 bases, there was a span of 9 bases. Germline CDR1 and CDR2: SEHNR and FQNEAQ (reference sequence).

The chain is built from TRBV2 and TRBJ1-6; D possibly corresponds to TRBD1 (6 bases). V was trimmed by 7 bases and J by 7 bases, leaving 14 bases between them. Germline CDR1 is SNHLY and CDR2 is FYNNEI. CDR3 length equals 14 residues. This chain's CDR3 is CASTEQGQNSPLHF. CDR3 coding DNA: TGTGCCAGCACCGAGCAGGGGCAGAATTCACCCCTCCACTTT. Full variable domain (rest looked up from reference TRBV2 and TRBJ1-6): EPEVTQTPSHQVTQMGQEVILRCVPISNHLYFYWYRQILGQKVEFLVSFYNNEISEKSEIFDDQFSVERPDGSNFTLKIRSTKLEDSAMYFCASTEQGQNSPLHFGNGTRLTVT.

This clone has more than one count but fewer than ten. The V call is TRBV18, the J call TRBJ1-1, with D perhaps matching TRBD1 (6 bases). Germline V gene data show CDR1 as KGHSH and CDR2 as LQKENI. V dropped 3 bases and J dropped 11 bases, with 16 bases sitting between them. This CDR3 region has 13 residues. The CDR3 nucleotides read TGTGCCAGCTCACCGGGCGGGGGCGATCTGGCTTTCTTT. Encoded protein: CASSPGGGDLAFF.

The rearrangement uses TRBV30 and TRBJ1-2; tentatively, D is TRBD1 (6 bases). The CDR3 has 17 residues. Trimming cost V 0 bases and J 1 base, with 18 bases left between them. CDR1 is GTSNPN and CDR2 is SVGIG in the germline V gene (reference sequence). The CDR3 DNA reads TGTGCCTGGAGTGTAAAAGCTCCGGGGGCCCTTAACTATGGCTACACCTTC. It is translated as CAWSVKAPGALNYGYTF.

The chain joins TRBV4-2 to TRBJ1-2; D might be TRBD1 (5 bases). Germline lookup yields CDR1 LGHNA and CDR2 YNFKEQ. The CDR3 sequence is 13 residues long. V was cut by 0 bases and J by 8 bases, with 10 bases left in between. The CDR3 loop is CASSQDRGFGYTF. In nucleotides, the CDR3 is TGTGCCAGCAGCCAAGATCGGGGGTTCGGCTACACCTTC.

The rearrangement joins TRBV2 to TRBJ1-5, with D maybe TRBD1 (6 bases). CDR3 length equals 15 residues. Trimming pared 6 bases from V and 4 bases from J, leaving 16 bases between. The germline CDR1 and CDR2 sequences are SNHLY and FYNNEI. CDR3 DNA sequence: TGTGCCAGCAGCAAGGACAGCTACACAAATCAGCCCCAGCATTTT. Protein sequence: CASSKDSYTNQPQHF.

The chain couples TRBV6-1 to TRBJ2-3; 11 bases line up with TRBD2. Trimming at V came to 5 bases and at J to 5 bases, leaving 6 bases not matched to a gene. The length of the CDR3 is 15 residues. Germline V lookup: CDR1 MNHNS, CDR2 SASEGT. The CDR3 loop is CASSIAGGIGDTQYF. The CDR3 nucleotides are TGTGCCAGCAGTATAGCGGGAGGGATCGGAGATACGCAGTATTTT.

This rearrangement joins TRBV2 to TRBJ2-3, with D hard to call. The CDR3 loop spans 13 amino acids. Germline CDR1 and CDR2: SNHLY and FYNNEI. The germline V and J ends were trimmed by 4 bases and 9 bases, with 14 bases remaining between them. The DNA of the CDR3 is TGTGCCAGCAGTGGAACTGCGAGCGAGACGCAGTATTTT. Translated, it gives CASSGTASETQYF. The full variable domain, with the rest looked up from reference TRBV2 and TRBJ2-3, is EPEVTQTPSHQVTQMGQEVILRCVPISNHLYFYWYRQILGQKVEFLVSFYNNEISEKSEIFDDQFSVERPDGSNFTLKIRSTKLEDSAMYFCASSGTASETQYFGPGTRLTVL.

The V gene is TRBV19, the J gene TRBJ2-2; 11 positions agree with TRBD2. CDR1 and CDR2 (germline): LNHDA, SQIVND (reference sequence). Losses at the gene ends were 2 bases for V and 6 bases for J; bases not matched to a gene: 5. The CDR3 contains 16 residues. In DNA form, the CDR3 reads TGTGCCAGTAGTATAAGGGCTAGCGGGGGGCCCGGGGAGCTGTTTTTT. This codes for CASSIRASGGPGELFF.

This sequence joins TRBV7-9 and TRBJ2-3; tentatively, D is TRBD2 (5 bases). Germline lookup yields CDR1 SEHNR and CDR2 FQNEAQ (reference sequence). The CDR3 extends over 18 amino acids. Between the trimmed V and J ends, which lost 5 bases and 2 bases, there was a span of 23 bases. CDR3 nucleotide sequence: TGTGCCAGCAGCCCCGGGAAATCGGGGTGGGGTCCCACAGATACGCAGTATTTT. This encodes CASSPGKSGWGPTDTQYF.

The rearrangement uses TRBV7-2 and TRBJ2-7; D is undetermined. Trimming removed 0 bases at V and 3 bases at J, with 12 bases between. There are 15 residues in the CDR3. The germline V gene has CDR1 SGHTA and CDR2 FQGNSA. The CDR3 nucleotides read TGTGCCAGCAGCTTAGCGTTTCAGGACCTCTACGAGCAGTACTTC. Translating gives CASSLAFQDLYEQYF. Full variable domain (outside the CDR3, taken from reference TRBV7-2 and TRBJ2-7): GAGVSQSPSNKVTEKGKDVELRCDPISGHTALYWYRQSLGQGLEFLIYFQGNSAPDKSGLPSDRFSAERTGGSVSTLTIQRTQQEDSAVYLCASSLAFQDLYEQYFGPGTRLTVT.

The gene calls are TRBV4-2 and TRBJ1-2, with TRBD1 as a possible D gene (5 bases). The germline gives CDR1 LGHNA, CDR2 YNFKEQ. Trimming took off 3 bases at V and 8 bases at J, with 13 bases between the two ends. The CDR3 is made up of 13 amino acids. DNA for the CDR3: TGTGCCAGCAGCCATAACCGGGACGTCGGCTACACCTTC. Translation gives CASSHNRDVGYTF.

This chain joins TRBV29-1 and TRBJ1-2; D is possibly TRBD1 (5 bases). V gave up 4 bases and J gave up 3 bases, with 9 bases separating them. Germline CDR1 SQVTM, CDR2 ANQGSEA. The CDR3 covers 12 residues. This chain's CDR3 is CSVATGDYGYTF. For the CDR3, the DNA is TGCAGCGTTGCTACAGGTGACTATGGCTACACCTTC. Full variable domain (remainder filled in from reference TRBV29-1 and TRBJ1-2): SAVISQKPSRDICQRGTSLTIQCQVDSQVTMMFWYRQQPGQSLTLIATANQGSEATYESGFVIDKFPISRPNLTFSTLTVSNMSPEDSSIYLCSVATGDYGYTFGSGTRLTVV.

The CDR3 sequence is CASSYSDRGHEQYF. As DNA, the CDR3 is TGTGCCAGCAGTTACTCAGACAGGGGCCACGAGCAGTACTTC. J is TRBJ2-7 and V is TRBV6-5; 8 nucleotides match TRBD1. Germline-derived CDR1 and CDR2 are MNHEY and SVGAGI. The length of the CDR3 is 14 residues. With 0 bases clipped from V and 5 bases from J, the junction kept 3 bases outside the gene matches.

The chain carries TRBV30 and TRBJ2-6, with D perhaps assigned TRBD1 or TRBD2 (5 bases each). The CDR3 sequence is 16 residues long. Trimming took off 1 base at V and 0 bases at J, with 10 bases between the two ends. Germline values: CDR1 GTSNPN, CDR2 SVGIG (reference sequence). CDR3 coding DNA: TGTGCCTGGAGTGACTGGGGGTTCTCTGGGGCCAACGTCCTGACTTTC. Translating it yields CAWSDWGFSGANVLTF.

The chain links TRBV6-5 to TRBJ1-1; a possible D gene is TRBD1 (6 bases). Looked up from germline, CDR1 is MNHEY and CDR2 is SVGAGI. The V end was cut by 6 bases, the J end by 0 bases, with 11 bases between. The CDR3 sequence is 14 residues long. DNA for the CDR3: TGTGCCAGCAGGAGGGACAAAATGAACACTGAAGCTTTCTTT. Translating gives CASRRDKMNTEAFF.

The CDR3 coding sequence is TGTGCCAGCAGTCCAAACAGGGGGGGGGATCGTCTGCACGAGCAGTACTTC. It encodes CASSPNRGGDRLHEQYF. This chain uses TRBV25-1 with TRBJ2-7; a weak D match, TRBD1 (8 bases). CDR3 length: 17 residues. Per the germline V gene, CDR1 is MGHDK and CDR2 is SYGVNS. V lost 5 bases and J 5 bases, leaving 25 bases between the germline ends.

This chain links TRBV15 with TRBJ1-4; D unclear. V was clipped by 1 base and J by 3 bases, with 6 bases between them. The CDR3 is made up of 14 amino acids. The germline CDR1 and CDR2 sequences are LNHNV and YYDKDF (reference sequence). Here the CDR3 DNA reads TGTGCCACCAGCAGAGCACCCCCTAATGAAAAACTGTTTTTT. Translation: CATSRAPPNEKLFF.

The chain employs TRBV18 and TRBJ2-1; 10 nucleotides match TRBD2. The V gene's germline CDR1 is KGHSH and CDR2 LQKENI. The CDR3 runs to 17 residues. With 1 base clipped from V and 5 bases from J, the junction kept 8 bases outside the gene matches. This CDR3 reads CASSPQARTSGNNEQFF. CDR3 nucleotide sequence: TGTGCCAGCTCACCACAGGCTAGGACTAGCGGTAACAATGAGCAGTTCTTC. The full variable domain, in which reference TRBV18 and TRBJ2-1 provide the parts outside the CDR3, is NAGVMQNPRHLVRRRGQEARLRCSPMKGHSHVYWYRQLPEEGLKFMVYLQKENIIDESGMPKERFSAEFPKEGPSILRIQQVVRGDSAAYFCASSPQARTSGNNEQFFGPGTRLTVL.

V usage is TRBV2 and J usage is TRBJ1-5; the D gene is possibly TRBD1 (6 bases). The V gene lost 6 bases and the J gene lost 1 base, with 16 bases spanning the gap. CDR3 size: 16 residues. The germline CDR1 and CDR2 sequences are SNHLY and FYNNEI. The CDR3 region has the DNA TGTGCCAGCAGGGGGGGGCCATCCGGGAGCAATCAGCCCCAGCATTTT. Amino acids: CASRGGPSGSNQPQHF.